This T cell receptor beta chain was observed in a study of control samples from healthy donors and cancer patients. This CDR3 region has 16 residues. The trim removed 0 bases at V and 4 bases at J, leaving 5 bases unmatched. Germline CDR1 reads SGHTS; CDR2 reads YDEGEE. Libraries were prepared by immunoSEQ multiplex PCR; TCRdb keeps only in-frame clonotypes and omits some of them. The sample lists around 110,000 clones, 93% occurring once. The source material was blood. This chain uses TRBV5-8 with TRBJ2-3; 10 nucleotides align to TRBD1. The sequence was obtained from a man between 25 and 39 years old in good health. CDR3 nucleotides: TGTGCCAGCAGCTTGGAGGGACAGGGGAGGGCAGATACGCAGTATTTT. The encoded protein is CASSLEGQGRADTQYF.